These 32 T cell receptor beta chains were sequenced from one sample in a study of cytomegalovirus exposure and HLA in healthy donors (TCRdb year 2017). Preparation of the library involved the immunoSEQ multiplex PCR assay. The multiplex PCR relied on a mix of 60 forward primers for TCR Vbeta segments and 13 reverse primers for TCR Jbeta segments. What TCRdb holds here is the immuneACCESS table cut down to in-frame rearrangements. Part of the clones is not present; checked against another copy, under half of the missing clones reflect an unresolved V gene, and the others are unexplained. Recorded for this sample are over 150,000 clones; around 74% of them occurred a single time. Around 3% of the sample is held by the ten biggest clonotypes. The sequencing sample was made of PBMCs. These TCRs come from a male donor in good health and CMV-seronegative.

This clone was recorded only once. The chain carries TRBV15 and TRBJ2-3; possible D gene TRBD2, 5 bases. V was clipped by 1 base and J by 2 bases, with 13 bases between them. The CDR3 contains 16 residues. The germline CDR1 and CDR2 sequences are LNHNV and YYDKDF (reference sequence). The CDR3 DNA follows: TGTGCCACCAGCAGAGGGGCTAGCTCAAACACAGATACGCAGTATTTT. This gives the protein CATSRGASSNTDTQYF. The full variable domain, its missing parts supplied by reference TRBV15 and TRBJ2-3, is DAMVIQNPRYQVTQFGKPVTLSCSQTLNHNVMYWYQQKSSQAPKLLFHYYDKDFNNEADTPDNFQSRRPNTSFCFLDIRSPGLGDTAMYLCATSRGASSNTDTQYFGPGTRLTVL.

The V call is TRBV6-4, the J call TRBJ2-2; the D is unclear. Germline CDR1 is MRHNA and CDR2 is SNTAGT. V was clipped by 0 bases and J by 1 base, with 12 bases between them. The CDR3 length is 17 residues. The CDR3 loop reads CASSDSELAGNTGELFF. The DNA of the CDR3 is TGTGCCAGCAGTGACTCGGAACTGGCAGGGAACACCGGGGAGCTGTTTTTT.

The gene calls are TRBV7-2 and TRBJ2-5; D gene uncertain. The CDR3 is made up of 12 amino acids. CDR1 SGHTA and CDR2 FQGNSA come from the germline V gene. Trimming took 1 base from V and 5 from J, leaving 5 bases between them. The CDR3 here is CASSLGAETQYF. The CDR3 DNA follows: TGTGCCAGCAGCTTAGGGGCGGAGACCCAGTACTTC.

This clone was counted only a few times. V is TRBV4-1 and J is TRBJ2-7; 7 nucleotides agree with TRBD1. Germline CDR1 and CDR2: MGHRA and YSYEKL. V shed 3 bases, J shed 7 bases, and the junction held 12 bases outside the gene matches. The CDR3 runs 15 residues. Here the CDR3 DNA reads TGCGCCAGCAGCCACGAACAGGGGAGAGGTAAGGAGCAGTACTTC. Amino acids: CASSHEQGRGKEQYF.

The chain joins TRBV28 to TRBJ2-7; no firm D call. This CDR3 contains 12 residues. V was trimmed by 5 bases and J by 9 bases, leaving 14 bases between them. The germline CDR1 and CDR2 sequences are MDHEN and SYDVKM. In DNA, the CDR3 is TGTGCCAGCAGTCCTAAACCCCTCGGGCAGTACTTC. This codes for CASSPKPLGQYF.

The V gene is TRBV6-6, the J gene TRBJ2-3; TRBD1 aligns across 11 bases. The J segment lost 1 base and the V segment lost 7 bases, leaving 7 bases of the junction unmatched. The germline gives CDR1 MNHNY, CDR2 SVGAGI (reference sequence). This CDR3 region has 16 residues. CDR3 protein: CASKDRGLFGTDTQYF. The CDR3 bases are TGTGCCAGCAAGGACAGGGGGCTTTTTGGCACAGATACGCAGTATTTT.

The chain recombines TRBV28 with TRBJ1-5; 7 bases are a match to TRBD1. The V gene end was trimmed by 6 bases and the J gene end by 5 bases; junction bases not matched to a gene: 10. The CDR3 is made up of 15 amino acids. Looked up from germline, CDR1 is MDHEN and CDR2 is SYDVKM. DNA of the CDR3: TGTGCCAGCAGCCAGGAGGGGGCAGGGGATCAGCCCCAGCATTTT. Its protein is CASSQEGAGDQPQHF.

V usage is TRBV19 and J usage is TRBJ2-1; 7 bases fit TRBD1. This CDR3 spans 13 amino acids. J lost 12 bases, V lost 6 bases, and 11 bases had no gene match. Germline V gives CDR1 LNHDA, CDR2 SQIVND (reference sequence). The CDR3 spells CASSFPRGHGQFF. In DNA form, the CDR3 reads TGTGCCAGTAGCTTTCCTAGGGGGCACGGGCAGTTCTTC.

The chain combines TRBV6-6 with TRBJ2-7, with D perhaps TRBD1 (6 bases). Trimming shortened V by 6 bases and J by 5 bases, and 17 bases separated the two germline ends. CDR1 is MNHNY and CDR2 is SVGAGI in the germline V gene (reference sequence). This CDR3 region has 14 residues. This CDR3 is CASSHPGEAHEQYF. As DNA, the CDR3 is TGTGCCAGCAGCCACCCAGGGGAAGCCCACGAGCAGTACTTC.

To note about this clone: As the CDR3 is not closed by the conserved phenylalanine or tryptophan, this likely results from a read error. This chain connects TRBV30 to TRBJ1-2; D is ambiguous. CDR3 length: 15 amino acids. Trimming cost V 2 bases and J 3 bases, with 16 bases left between them. Germline CDR1 reads GTSNPN; CDR2 reads SVGIG (reference sequence). CDR3 bases: TGTGCCTGGAGTCTCGCCCGTCGGATCGACTATGGCTACACCCTC. Amino acids: CAWSLARRIDYGYTL.

The chain combines TRBV30 with TRBJ1-4; D gene uncertain. V lost 0 bases and J 8 bases, leaving 10 bases between the germline ends. The CDR3 totals 13 residues. Germline V CDR1 and CDR2: GTSNPN, SVGIG (reference sequence). The CDR3 coding sequence is TGTGCCTGGAGTGTTAGTCAGAGGGAAAAACTGTTTTTT. Protein sequence: CAWSVSQREKLFF.

This rearrangement joins TRBV18 to TRBJ2-2; tentative D call: TRBD1 (6 bases). There are 21 residues in the CDR3. From germline, CDR1 is KGHSH and CDR2 LQKENI. With 2 bases removed from V and 7 bases from J, the gap between germline ends came to 32 bases. CDR3 sequence reads: CASSPTAFYPGQPRSIGELFF. CDR3 nucleotides: TGTGCCAGCTCACCAACAGCCTTCTATCCGGGACAACCTAGGTCCATCGGGGAGCTGTTTTTT.

The chain joins TRBV4-2 to TRBJ2-3; the D is unclear. Trimming removed 0 bases at V and 7 bases at J, with 5 bases between. The CDR3 sequence is 12 residues long. CDR1 is LGHNA, CDR2 YNFKEQ, per germline. The CDR3 sequence is CASSQDINTQYF. CDR3 in DNA: TGTGCCAGCAGCCAAGATATAAATACGCAGTATTTT.

The V gene is TRBV19, the J gene TRBJ1-1; D possibly corresponds to TRBD1 (5 bases). The V and J ends lost 5 bases and 3 bases respectively, with 16 bases between them. The CDR3 has 15 residues. CDR1 is LNHDA and CDR2 is SQIVND in the germline V gene (reference sequence). The CDR3 spells CASSPLLGGYTEAFF. CDR3 nucleotides: TGTGCCAGTAGTCCCCTACTTGGGGGGTACACTGAAGCTTTCTTT.

The chain links TRBV11-3 to TRBJ2-3; TRBD1 matches 9 bases. Per the germline V gene, CDR1 is SGHNT and CDR2 is YENEEA. Trimming cost V 2 bases and J 4 bases; bases outside gene matches: 1. The CDR3 spans 14 residues. This CDR3 is CASSLTGGSDTQYF. CDR3 DNA: TGTGCCAGCAGCTTAACAGGGGGCTCAGATACGCAGTATTTT. Looking up the rest from reference TRBV11-3 and TRBJ2-3 gives the full variable domain: EAGVVQSPRYKIIEKKQPVAFWCNPISGHNTLYWYLQNLGQGPELLIRYENEEAVDDSQLPKDRFSAERLKGVDSTLKIQPAELGDSAVYLCASSLTGGSDTQYFGPGTRLTVL.

The chain couples TRBV11-2 to TRBJ2-7; 9 bases align to TRBD2. The junction had 10 bases not matched to a gene; V was cut back by 6 bases and J by 7 bases. Germline lookup yields CDR1 SGHAT and CDR2 FQNNGV. The CDR3 length is 14 residues. CDR3 in amino acids: CASRGTSRRWEQYF. Written as DNA, the CDR3 is TGTGCCAGCAGAGGGACTAGCAGGAGGTGGGAGCAGTACTTC.

V gene TRBV27 combines with J gene TRBJ2-1; TRBD2 matches at 12 bases. The germline CDR1 and CDR2 sequences are MNHEY and SMNVEV (reference sequence). There are 16 residues in the CDR3. V dropped 8 bases and J dropped 5; count of bases not matched to a gene: 10. The CDR3 here is CASRLTSGSLHNEQFF. As DNA, the CDR3 is TGTGCCAGCCGACTGACTAGCGGGAGTCTCCACAATGAGCAGTTCTTC.

The chain recombines TRBV6-1 with TRBJ1-2, with a weak D call TRBD1 (6 bases). The CDR3 runs to 15 residues. Trimming removed 0 bases at V and 7 bases at J, with 15 bases between. Germline CDR1 is MNHNS and CDR2 is SASEGT. The CDR3 nucleotides read TGTGCCAGCAGTGAAGCGAAGGCAGGGGCGGCTGGCTACACCTTC. Translation gives CASSEAKAGAAGYTF.

The V gene is TRBV7-2, the J gene TRBJ2-7; TRBD2 agrees at 11 bases. The CDR3 runs 15 residues. The V and J ends lost 5 bases and 3 bases, in that order; junction bases with no gene match: 6. Germline values: CDR1 SGHTA, CDR2 FQGNSA. The CDR3 sequence: CASSPSGTSGYEQYF. As DNA, the CDR3 is TGTGCCAGCAGCCCATCCGGGACTAGCGGCTACGAGCAGTACTTC.

The genes are TRBV6-6 and TRBJ2-4, with 10 bases aligning to TRBD2. CDR1 and CDR2 from the germline V gene are MNHNY and SVGAGI (reference sequence). Trimming removed 5 bases from V and 7 bases from J; junction bases left unmatched: 8. The CDR3 is made up of 15 amino acids. CDR3 residues: CASSQRTSGYNIQYF. The CDR3 nucleotides read TGTGCCAGCAGTCAACGGACTAGCGGTTACAACATTCAGTACTTC.

For this clone: The same CDR3 is also encoded by other DNA sequences in this sample. This sequence joins TRBV30 and TRBJ2-3; no clear D gene. V was shortened by 5 bases and J by 6 bases, with 12 bases between the two germline ends. This CDR3 comprises 12 residues. Germline V gives CDR1 GTSNPN, CDR2 SVGIG (reference sequence). In nucleotides, the CDR3 is TGTGCCTGGTCCACTTCCGGGGATACGCAGTATTTT. Residues: CAWSTSGDTQYF.

The gene calls are TRBV6-6 and TRBJ2-1; 7 bases map to TRBD2. V trimming: 8 bases; J trimming: 1 base; junction bases outside the gene matches: 8. Germline CDR1 is MNHNY and CDR2 is SVGAGI (reference sequence). The CDR3 is made up of 15 amino acids. The DNA for the CDR3 is TGTGCCAGCGCCTTAACTAGCGAATCCTACAATGAGCAGTTCTTC. This codes for CASALTSESYNEQFF.

The rearrangement uses TRBV5-1 and TRBJ1-2; 8 bases line up with TRBD1. The V and J ends lost 4 bases and 6 bases, in that order; junction bases with no gene match: 5. Germline V gene sequence: CDR1 SGHRS, CDR2 YFSETQ. This CDR3 region has 13 residues. CDR3 sequence: CASSTTGENGYTF. The CDR3, as DNA: TGCGCCAGCAGCACGACAGGGGAAAATGGCTACACCTTC.

The V call is TRBV11-3, the J call TRBJ2-1; D possibly corresponds to TRBD2 (5 bases). V was clipped by 4 bases and J by 4 bases, with 14 bases between them. The CDR3 consists of 15 residues. Germline CDR1 SGHNT, CDR2 YENEEA. CDR3 loop: CASSSTSGRYNEQFF. CDR3 sequence (DNA): TGTGCCAGCAGCTCCACCTCGGGGAGATACAATGAGCAGTTCTTC.

The chain combines TRBV30 with TRBJ2-7; D gene unclear. The CDR3 is 11 amino acids. The V end lost 1 base, the J end lost 4 bases, and 5 bases lay between the germline ends. Germline values: CDR1 GTSNPN, CDR2 SVGIG (reference sequence). This chain's CDR3 is CAWSARYEQYF. The CDR3 DNA reads TGTGCCTGGAGTGCGAGATACGAGCAGTACTTC.

The chain links TRBV28 to TRBJ2-5, with 8 bases matching TRBD2. The J call is doubtful: the DNA matches TRBJ2-7 better. This CDR3 comprises 14 residues. In germline, CDR1 is MDHEN, CDR2 SYDVKM. The CDR3 here is CASSFAGGRYEQYF. CDR3 bases: TGTGCCAGCAGTTTCGCGGGAGGACGGTACGAGCAGTACTTC.

V usage is TRBV27 and J usage is TRBJ1-6, with a tentative D call TRBD1 (6 bases). The germline gives CDR1 MNHEY, CDR2 SMNVEV (reference sequence). This CDR3 is 19 amino acids long. V lost 2 bases and J 0 bases, leaving 17 bases between the germline ends. CDR3 DNA: TGTGCCAGCAGTTTAGTTTCCGGGACAACCAGCTCCTATAATTCACCCCTCCACTTT. Translating it yields CASSLVSGTTSSYNSPLHF.

This clone has only a few counts. The chain has TRBV28 and TRBJ1-6; D unresolved. Per germline, CDR1 MDHEN and CDR2 SYDVKM. The CDR3 is made up of 14 amino acids. V was cut by 4 bases and J by 8 bases, with 12 bases left in between. The CDR3 bases are TGTGCCAGCAGTTCCAGGTTTGGGTATTCACCCCTCCACTTT. Translation gives CASSSRFGYSPLHF.

This clone was picked up one time. V usage is TRBV6-4 and J usage is TRBJ2-1, with a weak D call TRBD1 (6 bases). The CDR3 sequence is 15 residues long. V was clipped by 5 bases and J by 4 bases, with 15 bases between them. Per the germline V gene, CDR1 is MRHNA and CDR2 is SNTAGT. The CDR3 here is CASSSGQPGYNEQFF. As DNA, the CDR3 is TGTGCCAGCAGTTCCGGACAGCCGGGGTACAATGAGCAGTTCTTC.

The rearrangement uses TRBV6-6 and TRBJ1-2; 9 bases agree with TRBD1. The CDR3 covers 15 residues. V lost 6 bases to trimming and J lost 3 bases; unmatched junction nucleotides: 8. Germline-derived CDR1 and CDR2 are MNHNY and SVGAGI (reference sequence). The CDR3 region is CASRSQGAGHYGYTF. The CDR3 DNA reads as TGTGCCAGCAGATCACAGGGGGCGGGCCACTATGGCTACACCTTC.

The rearrangement uses TRBV12-5 and TRBJ1-3; D might be TRBD1 (6 bases). This CDR3 contains 13 residues. Between the trimmed V and J ends, which lost 7 bases and 2 bases, there was a span of 9 bases. Germline V gene data show CDR1 as LGHNT and CDR2 as FRNRAP. The CDR3 loop is CASAGGPGNTIYF. The CDR3, as DNA: TGTGCTAGTGCGGGGGGGCCTGGAAACACCATATATTTT.

This chain joins TRBV9 and TRBJ2-1, with D perhaps TRBD2 (7 bases). Germline CDR1 reads SGDLS; CDR2 reads YYNGEE. The CDR3 runs 15 residues. V was pared by 4 bases and J by 2 bases, with 13 bases between. CDR3 sequence reads: CASSSRGGTYNEQFF. CDR3 DNA: TGTGCCAGCAGCTCAAGGGGGGGTACCTACAATGAGCAGTTCTTC.